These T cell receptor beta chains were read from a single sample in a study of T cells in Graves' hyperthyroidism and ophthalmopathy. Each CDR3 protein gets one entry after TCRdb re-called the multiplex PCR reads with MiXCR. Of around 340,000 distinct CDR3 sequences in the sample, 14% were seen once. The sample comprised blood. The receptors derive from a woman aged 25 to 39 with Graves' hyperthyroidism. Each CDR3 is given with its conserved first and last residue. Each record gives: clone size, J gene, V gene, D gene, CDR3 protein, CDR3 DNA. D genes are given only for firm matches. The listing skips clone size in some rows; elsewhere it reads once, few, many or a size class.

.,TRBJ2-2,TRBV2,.,CASSSTEFTGELFF,TGTGCCAGCAGCTCGACAGAGTTCACCGGGGAGCTGTTTTTT
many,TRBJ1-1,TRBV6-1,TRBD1,CASSEALQGATEAFF,TGTGCCAGCAGTGAGGCCCTTCAGGGGGCCACTGAAGCTTTCTTT
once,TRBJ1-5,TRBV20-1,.,CSAKRRQRNQPQHF,TGCAGTGCCAAGCGACGGCAGCGCAATCAGCCCCAGCATTTT
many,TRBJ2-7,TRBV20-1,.,CSARDPRGYEQYF,TGCAGTGCTAGAGATCCTCGGGGCTACGAGCAGTACTTC
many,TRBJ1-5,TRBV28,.,CASSLMVQPQHF,TGTGCCAGCAGTTTAATGGTACAGCCCCAGCATTTT
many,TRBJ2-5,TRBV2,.,CASSEGGETQYF,TGTGCCAGCAGTGAAGGGGGAGAGACCCAGTACTTC
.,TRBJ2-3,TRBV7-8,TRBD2,CASSPLAGVYTQYF,TGTGCCAGCAGCCCACTAGCGGGAGTTTATACGCAGTATTTT
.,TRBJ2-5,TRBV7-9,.,CASDTGLLETQYF,TGTGCCAGCGATACAGGGCTGTTAGAGACCCAGTACTTC
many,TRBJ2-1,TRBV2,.,CASSTNRVSNEQFF,TGTGCCAGCAGTACAAACAGGGTCTCCAATGAGCAGTTCTTC
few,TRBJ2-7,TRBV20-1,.,CSSSLEWRASYEQYF,TGCAGTTCCAGCCTCGAATGGAGGGCGTCCTACGAGCAGTACTTC
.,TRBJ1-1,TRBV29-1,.,CSVDPSGGNTEAFF,TGCAGCGTTGATCCCTCGGGGGGGAACACTGAAGCTTTCTTT
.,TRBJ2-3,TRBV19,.,CASSMFSGAPRDTQYF,TGTGCCAGTAGTATGTTTAGCGGAGCGCCTCGGGATACGCAGTATTTT
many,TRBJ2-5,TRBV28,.,CASSLSETQYF,TGTGCCAGCAGCCTTAGTGAGACCCAGTACTTC
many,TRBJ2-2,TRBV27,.,CATKPLANTGELFF,TGTGCCACCAAACCCCTTGCGAACACCGGGGAGCTGTTTTTT
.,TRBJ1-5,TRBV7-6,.,CASSTDQTQPQHF,TGTGCCAGCAGCACAGACCAGACTCAGCCCCAGCATTTT
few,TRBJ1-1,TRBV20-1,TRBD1,CSAIKTGVNGEAFF,TGCAGTGCTATAAAAACAGGGGTGAATGGAGAAGCTTTCTTT
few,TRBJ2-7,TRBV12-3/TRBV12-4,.,CASSPLAATAYEQYF,TGTGCCAGCAGCCCATTGGCAGCGACTGCCTACGAGCAGTACTTC
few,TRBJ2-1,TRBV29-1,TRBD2,CSAHWTSGVDEQFF,TGCAGCGCCCACTGGACTAGCGGGGTCGATGAGCAGTTCTTC
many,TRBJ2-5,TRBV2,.,CASSLDRSREETQYF,TGTGCCAGCAGCCTTGACAGGAGCCGGGAAGAGACCCAGTACTTC
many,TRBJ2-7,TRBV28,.,CASSPTSGDAYEQYF,TGTGCCAGCAGTCCAACTTCAGGGGACGCCTACGAGCAGTACTTC
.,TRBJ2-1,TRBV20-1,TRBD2,CSARDLRLAGEYNEQFF,TGCAGTGCTAGAGATTTGAGACTAGCGGGAGAGTACAATGAGCAGTTCTTC
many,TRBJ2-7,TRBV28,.,CASSPPHRSYEQYF,TGTGCCAGCAGTCCCCCCCATCGCTCCTACGAGCAGTACTTC
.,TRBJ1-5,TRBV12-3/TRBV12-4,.,CASGPGLYSNQPQHF,TGTGCCAGCGGTCCAGGATTATATAGCAATCAGCCCCAGCATTTT
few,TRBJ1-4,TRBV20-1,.,CSATGFEKLFF,TGCAGTGCTACAGGGTTTGAAAAACTGTTTTTT
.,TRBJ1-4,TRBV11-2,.,CASRLTVATNEKLFF,TGTGCCAGCAGGTTGACGGTAGCAACTAATGAAAAACTGTTTTTT
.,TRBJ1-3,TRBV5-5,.,CASSLVGGVFGNTIYF,TGTGCCAGCAGCTTGGTGGGGGGTGTGTTCGGAAACACCATATATTTT
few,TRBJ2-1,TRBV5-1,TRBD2,CASSQTSGRAYEQFF,TGCGCCAGCAGCCAAACTAGCGGGAGGGCGTATGAGCAGTTCTTC
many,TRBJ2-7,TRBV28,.,CASSLYLVEQYF,TGTGCCAGCAGTTTATACCTGGTGGAGCAGTACTTC
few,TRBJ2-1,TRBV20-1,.,CSARGGLPTGYNEQFF,TGCAGTGCTAGAGGGGGGCTACCCACGGGCTACAATGAGCAGTTCTTC
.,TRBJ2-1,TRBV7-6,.,CASSLVEGAGRAHEQFF,TGTGCCAGCAGCTTAGTAGAGGGGGCGGGGCGGGCCCATGAGCAGTTCTTC
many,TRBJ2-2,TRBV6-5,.,CASSYFGSTGELFF,TGTGCCAGCAGTTACTTTGGATCCACCGGGGAGCTGTTTTTT
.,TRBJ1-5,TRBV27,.,CASSLSPGQLNQPQHF,TGTGCCAGCAGTTTATCTCCGGGGCAGCTAAATCAGCCCCAGCATTTT
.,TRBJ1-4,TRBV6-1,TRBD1,CATKRQGPNEKLFF,TGTGCCACTAAACGACAGGGACCTAATGAAAAACTGTTTTTT
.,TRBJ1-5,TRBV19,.,CASSRFGASNQPQHF,TGTGCCAGTAGTAGGTTCGGGGCAAGCAATCAGCCCCAGCATTTT
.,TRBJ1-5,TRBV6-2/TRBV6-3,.,CASSYSASNQPQHF,TGTGCCAGCAGTTACTCAGCGAGCAATCAGCCCCAGCATTTT
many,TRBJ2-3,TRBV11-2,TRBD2,CASSLTGGGTDTQYF,TGTGCCAGCAGCTTGACGGGAGGCGGGACAGATACGCAGTATTTT
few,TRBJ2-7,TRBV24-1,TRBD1,CATSDPSGTGAGEQYF,TGTGCCACCAGTGACCCCTCCGGGACAGGGGCGGGCGAGCAGTACTTC
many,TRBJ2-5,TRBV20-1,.,CSAREGRVDSQETQYF,TGCAGTGCTAGAGAAGGCAGGGTGGACTCCCAAGAGACCCAGTACTTC
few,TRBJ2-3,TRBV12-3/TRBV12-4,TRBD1,CASSLGQGRRDTQYF,TGTGCCAGCAGTTTAGGACAGGGTAGAAGAGATACGCAGTATTTT
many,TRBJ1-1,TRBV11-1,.,CASSSGTTEAFF,TGTGCCAGCAGCTCCGGGACCACTGAAGCTTTCTTT
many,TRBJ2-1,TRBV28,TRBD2,CASRQAGNYNEQFF,TGTGCCAGCAGGCAAGCGGGAAATTACAATGAGCAGTTCTTC
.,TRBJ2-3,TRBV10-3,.,CAIRIGLAKDTQYF,TGTGCCATCAGGATAGGACTGGCCAAAGATACGCAGTATTTT